This entry describes one T cell receptor beta chain. The V end lost 4 bases, the J end lost 2 bases, and 8 bases lay between the germline ends. This CDR3 has 13 amino acids. This sample was taken from a study of blood T cell repertoires in COVID-19. Across the whole study: Specimens from acute and convalescent COVID-19 originated in the United States, Italy and Spain. From T cells, B-cell-depleted T cells, or PBMCs came the material, which was cDNA or gDNA.

In the original analysis: From reference gene primer amplification, estimates of nucleated cell counts were derived. Method: immunoSEQ multiplex PCR; TCRdb's copy keeps in-frame clones and lacks some. D and trimming were read from the DNA, whereas the V and J calls and clone size are those reported in that table. The sample includes some 100,000 clones, 85% to 95% of them seen just once. The sequence came from a woman aged 55-70 years with active COVID-19. The sample comprised peripheral blood. The gene calls are TRBV12-3 or TRBV12-4 and TRBJ1-2; D is ambiguous. The CDR3 sequence is CASSSQANYGYTF. CDR3 sequence (DNA): TGTGCCAGCAGTTCCCAGGCCAACTATGGCTACACCTTC.